The present T cell receptor beta chain was sequenced within a study of radiotherapy plus CTLA-4 blockade in lung cancer. In its sample, this clone was seen once. Other nucleotide sequences from this sample produce the same CDR3. Produced via immunoSEQ multiplex PCR; TCRdb's table is partial and in-frame only. Among some 43,000 clones listed, 82% were seen once. The receptor was derived from a human donor with non-small cell lung cancer who had stable disease on radiotherapy plus ipilimumab. This specimen was peripheral blood, taken from a patient treated with radiotherapy plus ipilimumab.

CDR3 bases: TGCGCCAGCAGCCCCTACTACCTGCCGGAGACCCAGTACTTC. It translates to CASSPYYLPETQYF. The V gene is TRBV4-3, the J gene TRBJ2-5; no firm D call. This CDR3 has 14 residues. Trimming cost V 4 bases and J 5 bases, with 14 bases left between them. Looked up from germline, CDR1 is LGHNA and CDR2 is YSLEER.